This section outlines one T cell receptor beta chain sequence together with its context. Its target is unknown. The sample carries other DNA sequences with the same CDR3. This CDR3 has 11 residues. Trimming removed 7 bases at V and 5 bases at J, with 8 bases between. Germline CDR1 is MDHEN and CDR2 is SYDVKM. Only in-frame clones appear in the TCRdb table, and some are missing; sequencing was by immunoSEQ multiplex PCR. Found here are millions of clones, 90% to 95% of them singletons; the top ten hold over 0.12%. None of the donors, who were healthy HIV-negative adults, had recently had acute infections or vaccinations. These data originate in a study of shared clonotypes between healthy human individuals. General study findings and limits: Sorted-subset samples were not fully sequenced, rarefaction indicated. Naive subsets generally exceeded memory subsets in estimated richness. Measured sharing among donors was expected to vary with sequencing depth.

This clonotype was sampled from a man younger than 30 in good health. The specimen sequenced was naive CD4+ T cells sorted from blood. The subset denotes: CD45RA+ positively selected. The chain couples TRBV28 to TRBJ1-1; no reliable D call. Written as DNA, the CDR3 is TGTGCCAGCACCACCAATACTGAAGCTTTCTTT. Protein product: CASTTNTEAFF. The whole variable domain, filled in from reference TRBV28 and TRBJ1-1, reads DVKVTQSSRYLVKRTGEKVFLECVQDMDHENMFWYRQDPGLGLRLIYFSYDVKMKEKGDIPEGYSVSREKKERFSLILESASTNQTSMYLCASTTNTEAFFGQGTRLTVV.